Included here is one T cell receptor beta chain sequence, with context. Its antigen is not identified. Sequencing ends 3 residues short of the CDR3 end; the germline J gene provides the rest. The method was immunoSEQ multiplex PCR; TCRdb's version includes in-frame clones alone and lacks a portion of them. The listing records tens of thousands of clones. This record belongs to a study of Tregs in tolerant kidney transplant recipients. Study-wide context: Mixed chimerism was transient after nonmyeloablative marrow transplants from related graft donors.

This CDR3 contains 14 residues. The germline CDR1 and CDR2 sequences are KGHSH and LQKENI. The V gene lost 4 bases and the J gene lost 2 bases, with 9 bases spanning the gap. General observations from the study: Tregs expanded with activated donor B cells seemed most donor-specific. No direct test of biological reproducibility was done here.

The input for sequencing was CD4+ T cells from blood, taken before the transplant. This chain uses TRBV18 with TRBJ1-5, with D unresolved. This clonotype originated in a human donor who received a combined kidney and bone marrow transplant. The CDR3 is CASSRGAGNQPQHF. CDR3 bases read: TGTGCCAGCTCACGGGGAGCGGGCAATCAGCCC.